What follows is one TCR beta chain and its context. The CDR3 consists of 12 residues. The V and J ends lost 6 bases and 7 bases respectively, with 15 bases between them. The germline CDR1 and CDR2 sequences are SQVTM and ANQGSEA. The data originate from a study of blood T cell repertoires in COVID-19. Study-wide background: Acute-phase and convalescent COVID-19 samples originated in the United States, Italy and Spain. T cells, B-cell-depleted T cells, or PBMCs provided the cDNA or gDNA that served as material.

Donors were grouped by their self-reported clinical history. Repertoires were generated with immunoSEQ multiplex PCR, while TCRdb's copy carries only in-frame clones and drops some. This sample has 140,000 to 150,000 clones; over 80% occur once, and the top ten carry approximately 5.7%. The sample comprised PBMCs or T cells enriched from blood (not recorded which). This chain uses TRBV29-1 with TRBJ1-1; D unclear. This TCR was sampled from a woman between 45 and 60 years old who had been exposed to COVID-19. CDR3 bases: TGCAGCGTCAAACGGACTTTCGGTGAAGCTTTCTTT. This encodes CSVKRTFGEAFF.